This T cell receptor (beta chain) was retrieved from a study of cytomegalovirus exposure and HLA in healthy donors. Notes on the study in general: Rates of TCR association differed by HLA locus in a later analysis, with DRB1 highest and HLA-C lowest. High sensitivity and specificity were reportedly achieved when the classifier diagnosed cytomegalovirus status. An observed cluster of highly shared sequence variants was recorded as a likely sequencing artifact.

About this clone: The antigen is undetermined.

CDR1 is SGHRS, CDR2 YFSETQ, per germline. V shed 4 bases and J shed 4 bases, with 11 bases lying between them. The CDR3 length is 13 residues. The PCR ran on 60 Vbeta and 13 Jbeta primers. TCRdb's copy holds only in-frame clones and misses some; the assay was immunoSEQ multiplex PCR. The sample has 150,000 to 200,000 clones; around three quarters are singletons. The TCR comes from a man aged 30 to 39 in good health and CMV-seronegative. The chain employs TRBV5-1 and TRBJ1-2, with D unclear. Sequenced: PBMCs. CDR3 loop: CASSRGPAYGYTF. DNA for the CDR3: TGCGCCAGCAGCCGCGGTCCAGCCTATGGCTACACCTTC.